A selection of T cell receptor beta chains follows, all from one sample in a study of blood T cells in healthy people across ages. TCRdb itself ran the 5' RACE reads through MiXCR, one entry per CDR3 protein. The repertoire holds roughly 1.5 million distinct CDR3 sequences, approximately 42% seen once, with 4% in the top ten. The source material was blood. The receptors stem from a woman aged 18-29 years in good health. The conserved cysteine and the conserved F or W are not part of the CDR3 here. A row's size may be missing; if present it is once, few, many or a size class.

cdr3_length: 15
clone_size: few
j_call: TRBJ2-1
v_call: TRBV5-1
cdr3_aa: ASSLLLRTQTYNEQF

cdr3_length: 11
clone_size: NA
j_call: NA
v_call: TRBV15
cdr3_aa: ATSAGNNYEQY

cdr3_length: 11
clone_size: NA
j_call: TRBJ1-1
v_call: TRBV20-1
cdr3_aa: SARGQVGLEAF

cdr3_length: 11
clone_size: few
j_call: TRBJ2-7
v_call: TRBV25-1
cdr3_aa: ASSRGIGYEQY

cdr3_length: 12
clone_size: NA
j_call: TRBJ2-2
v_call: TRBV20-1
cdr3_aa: SVTGTDNTGELF

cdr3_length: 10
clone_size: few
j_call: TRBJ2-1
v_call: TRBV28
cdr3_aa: ASSLRRIEQF

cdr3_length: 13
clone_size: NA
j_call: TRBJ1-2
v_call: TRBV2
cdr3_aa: ASSAPGQVLYGYT

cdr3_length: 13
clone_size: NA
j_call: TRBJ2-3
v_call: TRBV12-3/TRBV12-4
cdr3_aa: ASSLGLVGMDTQY

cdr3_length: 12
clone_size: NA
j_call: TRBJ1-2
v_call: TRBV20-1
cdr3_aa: SARDLNSVYGYT

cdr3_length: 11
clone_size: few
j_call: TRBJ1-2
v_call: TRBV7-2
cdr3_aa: ASSSRAFYGYT

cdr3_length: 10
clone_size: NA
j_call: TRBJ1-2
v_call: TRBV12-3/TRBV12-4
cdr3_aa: ASRFQGSGYT

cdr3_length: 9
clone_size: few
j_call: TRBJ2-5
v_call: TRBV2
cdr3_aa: ASKFIDEQY

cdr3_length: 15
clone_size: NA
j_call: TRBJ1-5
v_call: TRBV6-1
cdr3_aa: ASSSHTLDGRGQPQH

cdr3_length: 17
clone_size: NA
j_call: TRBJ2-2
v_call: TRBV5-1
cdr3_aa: ASSLSGQGRPLNTGELF

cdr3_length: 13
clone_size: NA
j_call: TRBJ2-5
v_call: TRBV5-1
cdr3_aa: ASSYTGSGQETQY

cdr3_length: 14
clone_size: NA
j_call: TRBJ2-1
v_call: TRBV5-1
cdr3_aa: ASSLGGLLTVNEQF

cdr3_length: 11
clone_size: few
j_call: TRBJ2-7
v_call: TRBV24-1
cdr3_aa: ATRPSRVSEQY

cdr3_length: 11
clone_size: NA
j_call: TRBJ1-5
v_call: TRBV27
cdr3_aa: ASSQTRDQPQH

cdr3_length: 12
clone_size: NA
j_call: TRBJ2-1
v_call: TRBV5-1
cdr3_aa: ASSLAGSDDEQF

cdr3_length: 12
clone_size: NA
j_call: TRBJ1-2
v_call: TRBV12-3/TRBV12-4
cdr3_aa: ASSDTTTGRGYT

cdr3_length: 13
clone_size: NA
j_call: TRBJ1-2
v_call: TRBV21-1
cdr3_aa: ASSKAYGQWYGYT

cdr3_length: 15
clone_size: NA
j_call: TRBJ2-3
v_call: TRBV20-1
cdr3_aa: SARSSGGGGTTDTQY

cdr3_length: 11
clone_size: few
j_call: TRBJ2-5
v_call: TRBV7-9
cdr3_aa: ASSRGTGETQY

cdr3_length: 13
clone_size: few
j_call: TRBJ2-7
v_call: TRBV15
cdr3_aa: ATSRVKLYSYEQY

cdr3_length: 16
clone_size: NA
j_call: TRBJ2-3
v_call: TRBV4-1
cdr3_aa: ASSESSGGPWETDTQY

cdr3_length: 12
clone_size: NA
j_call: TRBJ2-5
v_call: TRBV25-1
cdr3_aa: ASNKAGGPKEQY

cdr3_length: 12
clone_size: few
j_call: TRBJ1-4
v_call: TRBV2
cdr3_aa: ASSLGQWNEKLF

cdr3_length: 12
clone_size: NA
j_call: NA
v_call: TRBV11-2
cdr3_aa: ASSLGRGQGTQY

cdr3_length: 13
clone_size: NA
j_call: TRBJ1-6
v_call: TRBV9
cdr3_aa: ASSPAGTDNSPPH

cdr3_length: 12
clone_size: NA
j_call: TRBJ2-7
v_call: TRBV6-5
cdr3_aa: ASSYSGMVGEQY

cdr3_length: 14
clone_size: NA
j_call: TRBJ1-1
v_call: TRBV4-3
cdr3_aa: ASSQDLVTLNTEAF

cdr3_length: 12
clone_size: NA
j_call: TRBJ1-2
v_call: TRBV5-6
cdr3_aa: ASSLLQSNYGYT

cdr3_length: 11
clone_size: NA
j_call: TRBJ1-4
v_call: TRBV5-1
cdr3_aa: ASRDSTNEKLF

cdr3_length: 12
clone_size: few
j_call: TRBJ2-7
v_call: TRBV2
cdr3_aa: ASSEPSGRYEQY

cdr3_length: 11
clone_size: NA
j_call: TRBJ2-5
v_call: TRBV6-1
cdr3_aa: ASSEASQATQY

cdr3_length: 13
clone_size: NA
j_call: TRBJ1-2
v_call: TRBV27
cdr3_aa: ASSRGTNGGGGYT

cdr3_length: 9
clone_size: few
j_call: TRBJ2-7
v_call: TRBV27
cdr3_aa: AGSSAVEQY

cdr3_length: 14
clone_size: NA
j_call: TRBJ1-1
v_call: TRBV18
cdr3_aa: ASSHGTGGPFTEAF

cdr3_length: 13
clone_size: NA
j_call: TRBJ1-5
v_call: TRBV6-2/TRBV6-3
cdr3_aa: ASSEWVASNQPQH

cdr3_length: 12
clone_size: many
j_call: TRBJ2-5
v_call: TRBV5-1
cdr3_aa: ASSLGTSSETQY

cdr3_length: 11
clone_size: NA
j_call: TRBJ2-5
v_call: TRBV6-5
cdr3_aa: ASRRGQVGTQY

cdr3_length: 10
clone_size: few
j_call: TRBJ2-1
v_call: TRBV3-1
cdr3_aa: ASSHRNREQF

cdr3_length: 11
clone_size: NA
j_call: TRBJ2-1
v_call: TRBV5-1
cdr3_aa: ASSRTSANEQF

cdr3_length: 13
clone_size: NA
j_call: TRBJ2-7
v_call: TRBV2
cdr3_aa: ASSSGQGVWNEQY

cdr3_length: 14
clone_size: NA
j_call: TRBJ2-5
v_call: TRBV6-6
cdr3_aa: ASSYSITGGGETQY

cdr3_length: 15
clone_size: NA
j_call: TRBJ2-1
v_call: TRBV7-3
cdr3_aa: ASSSPQSGRARNEQF

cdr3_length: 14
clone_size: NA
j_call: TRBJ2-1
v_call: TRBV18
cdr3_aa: ASSLRTAGSYNEQF

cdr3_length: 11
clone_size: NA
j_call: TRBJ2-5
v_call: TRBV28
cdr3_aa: ASSVFIQETQY

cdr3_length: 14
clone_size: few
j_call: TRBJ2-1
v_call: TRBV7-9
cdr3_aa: ASSLDRGSSYNEQF

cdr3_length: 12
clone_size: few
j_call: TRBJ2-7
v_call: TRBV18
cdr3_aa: ASSPSTNSYEQY

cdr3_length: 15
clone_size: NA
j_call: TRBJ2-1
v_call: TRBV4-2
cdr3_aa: ASTQAGKRTSVGEQF

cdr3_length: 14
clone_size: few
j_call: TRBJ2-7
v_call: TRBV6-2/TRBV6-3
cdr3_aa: ASSYSLGTSNYEQY

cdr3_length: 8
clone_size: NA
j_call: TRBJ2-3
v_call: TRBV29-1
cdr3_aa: SVVLGGKY

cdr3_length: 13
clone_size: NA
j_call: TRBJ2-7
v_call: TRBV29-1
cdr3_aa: SVEVPGQESYEQY

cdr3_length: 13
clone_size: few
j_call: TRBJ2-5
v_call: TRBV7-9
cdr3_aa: ASSLSGGGSETQY

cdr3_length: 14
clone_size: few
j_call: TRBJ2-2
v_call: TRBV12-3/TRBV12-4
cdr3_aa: ASSARTGPNTGELF

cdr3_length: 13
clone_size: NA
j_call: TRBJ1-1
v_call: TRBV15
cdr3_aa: ATSSPGQPRPEAF

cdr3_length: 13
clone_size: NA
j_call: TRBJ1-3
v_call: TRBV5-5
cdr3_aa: ASSSTRTSGNTIY

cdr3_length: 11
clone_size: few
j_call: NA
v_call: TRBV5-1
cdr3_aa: ASSLSGQETQF